One sample yielded the 17 T cell receptor beta chains listed below, sequenced in a study of blood T cell repertoires in COVID-19. Repertoires were generated with immunoSEQ multiplex PCR, while TCRdb's copy carries only in-frame clones and drops some. The sample yields hundreds of thousands of clones, 70% to 90% seen once. The sequencing input was peripheral blood. The receptors originated from a young man with active or convalescent COVID-19.

V is TRBV5-6 and J is TRBJ2-7; 8 nucleotides agree with TRBD2. Trimming took 4 bases from V and 1 from J; bases not matched to a gene: 4. CDR3 length: 14 residues. CDR1 is SGHDT and CDR2 is YYEEEE in the germline V gene. The CDR3 reads CASSDGTSSYEQYF. The CDR3 coding sequence is TGTGCCAGCAGCGACGGGACTAGTTCCTACGAGCAGTACTTC.

The chain recombines TRBV5-1 with TRBJ1-1; a possible D gene is TRBD1 (6 bases). Trimming removed 3 bases at V and 4 bases at J, with 10 bases between. CDR3 length: 13 residues. Germline CDR1 is SGHRS and CDR2 is YFSETQ. DNA for the CDR3: TGCGCCAGCAGCTGGGTAGGGGGCACTGAAGCTTTCTTT. Protein product: CASSWVGGTEAFF.

The chain has TRBV11-2 and TRBJ2-1, with D tentatively TRBD2 (7 bases). CDR3 size: 16 residues. V was cut by 0 bases and J by 4 bases, with 13 bases left in between. The germline CDR1 and CDR2 sequences are SGHAT and FQNNGV. The CDR3 is CASSLEIGGRYNEQFF. DNA of the CDR3: TGTGCCAGCAGCTTAGAGATCGGGGGGCGGTACAATGAGCAGTTCTTC.

The chain recombines TRBV9 with TRBJ1-5, with a tentative D call TRBD1 (6 bases). The CDR3 length is 14 residues. The germline V gene encodes CDR1 SGDLS and CDR2 YYNGEE. Trimming removed 3 bases from V and 4 bases from J, with 11 bases in between. Written as DNA, the CDR3 is TGTGCCAGCAGCGAAACAGGGAGTAATCAGCCCCAGCATTTT. This translates into CASSETGSNQPQHF.

The rearrangement uses TRBV7-2 and TRBJ2-7; D ambiguous. The CDR3 sequence is 15 residues long. The V gene's germline CDR1 is SGHTA and CDR2 FQGNSA. V dropped 1 base and J dropped 0 bases, with 10 bases sitting between them. The CDR3: CASSLVLQVSYEQYF. CDR3 coding DNA: TGTGCCAGCAGCTTAGTTTTGCAGGTCTCCTACGAGCAGTACTTC.

The V and J genes are TRBV5-5 and TRBJ2-7; 11 nucleotides align to TRBD2. The germline gives CDR1 SGHKS, CDR2 YYEKEE (reference sequence). Losses at the gene ends were 0 bases for V and 7 bases for J; bases not matched to a gene: 6. This CDR3 has 15 amino acids. The CDR3 protein is CASSLVLAGGREQYF. CDR3 DNA: TGTGCCAGCAGCTTGGTCCTAGCGGGGGGTAGAGAGCAGTACTTC.

V gene TRBV6-5 combines with J gene TRBJ2-7; 11 positions match TRBD2. The CDR3 has 14 amino acids. Trimming cost V 7 bases and J 4 bases; bases outside gene matches: 6. Germline V gene sequence: CDR1 MNHEY, CDR2 SVGAGI. In nucleotides, the CDR3 is TGTGCCAGCACCTTAGCGGGGGGGCTTTACGAGCAGTACTTC. Translated, it gives CASTLAGGLYEQYF.

The chain employs TRBV9 and TRBJ1-1, with 9 positions matching TRBD1. Germline values: CDR1 SGDLS, CDR2 YYNGEE. The trim removed 4 bases at V and 1 base at J, leaving 5 bases unmatched. This CDR3 has 15 amino acids. The CDR3 DNA is TGTGCCAGCAGCAGAACGGGACAGGGGAACACTGAAGCTTTCTTT. Residues: CASSRTGQGNTEAFF.

The genes are TRBV27 and TRBJ2-1; D is unresolved. Germline values: CDR1 MNHEY, CDR2 SMNVEV (reference sequence). The length of the CDR3 is 14 residues. V shed 1 base and J shed 6 bases, with 10 bases lying between them. CDR3 protein: CASSLYPARNEQFF. The CDR3 DNA follows: TGTGCCAGCAGTTTATACCCCGCGCGCAATGAGCAGTTCTTC.

The chain combines TRBV7-8 with TRBJ1-2; D is undetermined. Trimming pared 6 bases from V and 6 bases from J, leaving 14 bases between. There are 13 residues in the CDR3. CDR1 is SGHVS and CDR2 is FQNEAQ in the germline V gene. In DNA, the CDR3 is TGTGCCAGCAGTTTGACGGACGGGGATGGCTACACCTTC. As protein: CASSLTDGDGYTF.

V gene TRBV5-4 combines with J gene TRBJ2-3; TRBD2 aligns across 7 bases. Germline CDR1 and CDR2: SGHNT and YYREEE (reference sequence). The CDR3 is 15 amino acids. V dropped 5 bases and J dropped 3; count of bases not matched to a gene: 9. The CDR3 loop reads CASRDGGFLTDTQYF. The CDR3 DNA reads TGTGCCAGCAGGGACGGGGGGTTTTTGACAGATACGCAGTATTTT.

The V and J genes are TRBV11-2 and TRBJ2-5; the match to TRBD2 covers 11 bases. CDR1 and CDR2 (germline): SGHAT, FQNNGV. The CDR3 is 17 residues long. J lost 6 bases, V lost 1 base, and 10 bases had no gene match. DNA for the CDR3: TGTGCCAGCAGCTTAGGGGTTCTAGCGGGGGGCCGGAAGACCCAGTACTTC. Protein sequence: CASSLGVLAGGRKTQYF.

The J gene is TRBJ2-7, the V gene TRBV2; 10 nucleotides agree with TRBD1. The CDR3 runs to 15 residues. Germline CDR1 is SNHLY and CDR2 is FYNNEI. The junction had 7 bases not matched to a gene; V was cut back by 4 bases and J by 4 bases. CDR3 nucleotides: TGTGCCAGCAGTGTACAGGGGACAGGGGAATACGAGCAGTACTTC. Translating it yields CASSVQGTGEYEQYF.

The CDR3 DNA reads as TGTGCCAGCAGCGCTGAGGCAGGGGGCATTTTATGGAGCAATCAGCCCCAGCATTTT. Protein product: CASSAEAGGILWSNQPQHF. The chain has TRBV7-9 and TRBJ1-5; 8 nucleotides agree with TRBD1. This CDR3 is 19 amino acids long. Germline V CDR1 and CDR2: SEHNR, FQNEAQ (reference sequence). The V and J ends lost 5 bases and 1 base, in that order; junction bases with no gene match: 16.

The V and J genes are TRBV9 and TRBJ1-6, with D tentatively TRBD1 (5 bases). The CDR3 sequence is 15 residues long. Trimming removed 4 bases at V and 7 bases at J, with 15 bases between. The V gene's germline CDR1 is SGDLS and CDR2 YYNGEE. CDR3 DNA sequence: TGTGCCAGCAGCCCCCGGGGGGGGTCGAATTCACCCCTCCACTTT. It specifies CASSPRGGSNSPLHF.

V usage is TRBV7-3 and J usage is TRBJ2-1, with 11 bases fitting TRBD1. Trimming took 4 bases from V and 1 from J; bases not matched to a gene: 3. The germline CDR1 and CDR2 sequences are SGHTA and FQGTGA. The CDR3 is 16 amino acids. The CDR3 loop is CASSSGTGGSYNEQFF. The DNA for the CDR3 is TGTGCCAGCAGCTCCGGGACAGGGGGATCCTACAATGAGCAGTTCTTC.

The J gene is TRBJ2-7, the V gene TRBV4-3, with TRBD2 matching over 8 bases. The germline V gene encodes CDR1 LGHNA and CDR2 YSLEER. There are 17 residues in the CDR3. V shed 1 base, J shed 2 bases, and the junction held 10 bases outside the gene matches. The CDR3 sequence is CASSQGPVSGAPYEQYF. The CDR3 coding sequence is TGCGCCAGCAGCCAAGGGCCGGTTAGCGGGGCTCCCTACGAGCAGTACTTC.